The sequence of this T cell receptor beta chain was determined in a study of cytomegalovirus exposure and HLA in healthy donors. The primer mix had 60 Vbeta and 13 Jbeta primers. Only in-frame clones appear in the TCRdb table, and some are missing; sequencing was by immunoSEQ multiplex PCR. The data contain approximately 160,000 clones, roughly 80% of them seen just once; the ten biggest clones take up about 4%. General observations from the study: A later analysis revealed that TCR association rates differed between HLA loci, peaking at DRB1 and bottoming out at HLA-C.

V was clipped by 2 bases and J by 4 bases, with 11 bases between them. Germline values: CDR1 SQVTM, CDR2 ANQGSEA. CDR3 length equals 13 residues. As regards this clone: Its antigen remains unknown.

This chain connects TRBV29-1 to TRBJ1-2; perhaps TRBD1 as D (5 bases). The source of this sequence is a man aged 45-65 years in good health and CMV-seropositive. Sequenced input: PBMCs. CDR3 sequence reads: CSVERGGGYGYTF. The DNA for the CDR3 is TGCAGCGTTGAACGGGGGGGTGGCTATGGCTACACCTTC.